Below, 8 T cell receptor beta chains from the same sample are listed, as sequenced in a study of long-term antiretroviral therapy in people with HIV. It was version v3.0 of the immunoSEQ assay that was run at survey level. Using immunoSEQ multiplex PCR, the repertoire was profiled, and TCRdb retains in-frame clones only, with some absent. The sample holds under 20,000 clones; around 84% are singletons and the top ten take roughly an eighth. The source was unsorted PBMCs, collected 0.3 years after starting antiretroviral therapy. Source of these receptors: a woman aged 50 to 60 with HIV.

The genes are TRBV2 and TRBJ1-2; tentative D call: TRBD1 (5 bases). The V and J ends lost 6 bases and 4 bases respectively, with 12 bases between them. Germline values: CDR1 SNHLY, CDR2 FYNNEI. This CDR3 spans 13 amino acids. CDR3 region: CASRSRQTYGYTF. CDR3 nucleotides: TGTGCCAGCAGGAGTAGACAGACCTATGGCTACACCTTC.

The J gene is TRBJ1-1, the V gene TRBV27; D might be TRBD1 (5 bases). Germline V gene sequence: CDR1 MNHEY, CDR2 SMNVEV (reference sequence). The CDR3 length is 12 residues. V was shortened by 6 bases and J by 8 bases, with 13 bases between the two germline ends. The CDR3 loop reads CASRGMGGEAFF. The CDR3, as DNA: TGTGCCAGCAGGGGAATGGGGGGAGAAGCTTTCTTT.

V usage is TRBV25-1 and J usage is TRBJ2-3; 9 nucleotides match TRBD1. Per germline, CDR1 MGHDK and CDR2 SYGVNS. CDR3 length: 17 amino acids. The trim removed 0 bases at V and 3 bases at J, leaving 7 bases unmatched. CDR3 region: CASSEYLQGAGTDTQYF. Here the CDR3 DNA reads TGTGCCAGCAGTGAATATCTACAGGGGGCAGGGACAGATACGCAGTATTTT. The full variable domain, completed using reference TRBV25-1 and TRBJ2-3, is EADIYQTPRYLVIGTGKKITLECSQTMGHDKMYWYQQDPGMELHLIHYSYGVNSTEKGDLSSESTVSRIRTEHFPLTLESARPSHTSQYLCASSEYLQGAGTDTQYFGPGTRLTVL.

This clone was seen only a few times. The CDR3 is CASSLQGNTGELFF. Here the CDR3 DNA reads TGCGCCAGCAGCTTGCAGGGTAACACCGGGGAGCTGTTTTTT. The V call is TRBV5-1, the J call TRBJ2-2, with a tentative D call TRBD1 (5 bases). The CDR3 is 14 amino acids. The germline V gene encodes CDR1 SGHRS and CDR2 YFSETQ. Deletions cut 1 base from V and 2 bases from J, with 6 bases between. Looking up the rest from reference TRBV5-1 and TRBJ2-2 gives the full variable domain: KAGVTQTPRYLIKTRGQQVTLSCSPISGHRSVSWYQQTPGQGLQFLFEYFSETQRNKGNFPGRFSGRQFSNSRSEMNVSTLELGDSALYLCASSLQGNTGELFFGEGSRLTVL.

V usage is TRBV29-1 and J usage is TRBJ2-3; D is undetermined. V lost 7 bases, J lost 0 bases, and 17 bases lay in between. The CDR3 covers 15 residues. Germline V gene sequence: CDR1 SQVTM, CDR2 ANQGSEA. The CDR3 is CSAPLTGISTDTQYF. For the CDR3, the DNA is TGCAGCGCACCCTTGACTGGAATTAGCACAGATACGCAGTATTTT.

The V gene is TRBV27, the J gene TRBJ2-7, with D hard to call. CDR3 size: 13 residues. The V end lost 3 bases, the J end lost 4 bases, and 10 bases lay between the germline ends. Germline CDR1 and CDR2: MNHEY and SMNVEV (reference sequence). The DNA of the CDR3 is TGTGCCAGCAGTTTTAATAGTGGGTACGAGCAGTACTTC. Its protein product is CASSFNSGYEQYF.

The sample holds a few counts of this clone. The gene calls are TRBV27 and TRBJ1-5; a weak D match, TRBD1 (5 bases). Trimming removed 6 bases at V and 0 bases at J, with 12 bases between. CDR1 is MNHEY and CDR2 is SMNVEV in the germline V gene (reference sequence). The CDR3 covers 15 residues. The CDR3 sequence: CASRLQANSNQPQHF. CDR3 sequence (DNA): TGTGCCAGCAGGTTACAGGCGAATAGCAATCAGCCCCAGCATTTT.

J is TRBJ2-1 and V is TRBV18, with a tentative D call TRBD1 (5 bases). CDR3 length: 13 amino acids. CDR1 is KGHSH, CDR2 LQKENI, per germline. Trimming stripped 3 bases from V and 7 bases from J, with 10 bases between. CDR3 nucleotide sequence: TGTGCCAGCTCACCCTCAAGGGGTAATGAGCAGTTCTTC. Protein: CASSPSRGNEQFF.